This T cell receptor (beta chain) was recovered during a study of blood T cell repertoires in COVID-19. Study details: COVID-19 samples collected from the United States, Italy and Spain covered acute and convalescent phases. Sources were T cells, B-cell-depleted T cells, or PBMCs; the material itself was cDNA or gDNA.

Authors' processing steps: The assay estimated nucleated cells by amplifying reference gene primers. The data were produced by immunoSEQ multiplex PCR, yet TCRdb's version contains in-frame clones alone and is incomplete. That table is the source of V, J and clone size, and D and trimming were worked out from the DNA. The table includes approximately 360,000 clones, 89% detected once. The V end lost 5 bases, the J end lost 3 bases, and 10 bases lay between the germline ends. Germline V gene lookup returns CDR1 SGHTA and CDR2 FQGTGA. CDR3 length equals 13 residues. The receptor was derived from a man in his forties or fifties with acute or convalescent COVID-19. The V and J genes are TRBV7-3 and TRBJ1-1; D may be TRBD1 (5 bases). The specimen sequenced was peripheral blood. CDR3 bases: TGTGCCAGCAGCCGATGGGGGGACACTGAAGCTTTCTTT. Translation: CASSRWGDTEAFF.